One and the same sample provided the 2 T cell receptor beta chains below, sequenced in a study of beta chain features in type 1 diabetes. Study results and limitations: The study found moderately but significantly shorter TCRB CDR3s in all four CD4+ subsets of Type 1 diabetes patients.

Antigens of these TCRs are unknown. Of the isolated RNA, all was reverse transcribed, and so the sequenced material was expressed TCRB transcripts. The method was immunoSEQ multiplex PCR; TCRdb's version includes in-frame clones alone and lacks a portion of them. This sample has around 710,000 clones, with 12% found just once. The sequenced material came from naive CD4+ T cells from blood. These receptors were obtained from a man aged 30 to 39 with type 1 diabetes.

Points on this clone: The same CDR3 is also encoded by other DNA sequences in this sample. The CDR3 is CASSQQGNTGELFF. For the CDR3, the DNA is TGTGCCAGCAGCCAGCAGGGTAACACCGGGGAGCTGTTTTTT. The chain has TRBV14 and TRBJ2-2; weak D call: TRBD1 (5 bases). Germline CDR1 reads SGHDN; CDR2 reads FVKESK. V dropped 3 bases and J dropped 2 bases, with 7 bases sitting between them. The CDR3 length is 14 residues.

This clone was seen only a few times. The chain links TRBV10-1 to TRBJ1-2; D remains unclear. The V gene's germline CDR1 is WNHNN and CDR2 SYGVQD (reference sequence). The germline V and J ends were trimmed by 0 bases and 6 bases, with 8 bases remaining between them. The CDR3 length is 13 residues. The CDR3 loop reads CASSESETHGYTF. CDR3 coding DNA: TGCGCCAGCAGTGAGTCCGAGACACATGGCTACACCTTC.